A selection of T cell receptor beta chains follows, all from one sample in a study of blood T cell repertoires in COVID-19. Sequencing was performed with immunoSEQ multiplex PCR; in TCRdb, only in-frame clones are kept and a portion is missing. The top ten clones hold approximately 13% of a sample with about 240,000 clones, roughly 86% of them seen once. Input material: peripheral blood. These receptors came from a man older than 75 with acute or convalescent COVID-19. Each CDR3 is given with its conserved first and last residue. Fields, in order: clone size, J gene, V gene, D gene, CDR3 protein, CDR3 DNA. The D gene is left open where the match is weak. Not all rows give a size; the values are once, few, many and, for expanded clones, a class.

.,TRBJ1-1,TRBV6-5,.,CASSRQRDTEAFF,TGTGCCAGCAGCCGCCAGCGAGACACTGAAGCTTTCTTT
.,TRBJ1-2,TRBV7-2,TRBD1,CASSLRPGGVGYGYTF,TGTGCCAGCAGCTTACGACCAGGGGGAGTGGGATATGGCTACACCTTC
.,TRBJ1-4,TRBV11-2,.,CASSRTLSYEKLFF,TGTGCCAGCAGCCGGACACTTTCCTATGAAAAACTGTTTTTT
.,TRBJ1-2,TRBV28,.,CASRIRVNRVGDGYTF,TGTGCCAGCAGGATCCGAGTTAATCGGGTCGGGGATGGCTACACCTTC
.,TRBJ1-2,TRBV6-5,.,CATFPGEPDGYTF,TGTGCCACCTTTCCCGGGGAACCCGATGGCTACACCTTC
once,TRBJ1-1,TRBV11-3,.,CASSSTANTEAFF,TGTGCCAGCAGCTCTACCGCGAACACTGAAGCTTTCTTT
.,TRBJ1-2,TRBV29-1,.,CSVGDLGYGYTF,TGCAGCGTTGGGGACTTAGGCTATGGCTACACCTTC
.,TRBJ2-3,TRBV9,.,CASSGGSSSTDTQYF,TGTGCCAGCAGCGGAGGTAGCTCGTCAACAGATACGCAGTATTTT
.,TRBJ2-7,TRBV19,TRBD1,CASSTSSRTGTYEQYF,TGTGCCAGTAGTACGAGTTCAAGGACAGGGACCTACGAGCAGTACTTC
.,TRBJ1-1,TRBV28,.,CASRRGPMNTEAFF,TGTGCCAGCAGGCGGGGACCTATGAACACTGAAGCTTTCTTT
once,TRBJ1-5,TRBV2,.,CASRRTVNQPQHF,TGTGCCAGCAGACGGACAGTTAATCAGCCCCAGCATTTT
.,TRBJ2-5,TRBV18,.,CASSPDIQETQYF,TGTGCCAGCTCACCAGACATTCAAGAGACCCAGTACTTC
.,TRBJ2-2,TRBV19,.,CASSIGEFTGELFF,TGTGCCAGTAGTATAGGGGAGTTCACCGGGGAGCTGTTTTTT
few,TRBJ2-2,TRBV19,.,CASSTSTPNTGELFF,TGTGCCAGTAGTACTTCGACACCGAACACCGGGGAGCTGTTTTTT
.,TRBJ1-1,TRBV6-5,TRBD1,CASRGQFPTEAFF,TGTGCCAGCAGGGGACAGTTTCCCACTGAAGCTTTCTTT
.,TRBJ2-7,TRBV28,.,CASSPGGASSYEQYF,TGTGCCAGCAGCCCTGGCGGGGCCTCTTCCTACGAGCAGTACTTC
.,TRBJ1-2,TRBV21-1,.,CASSSPSHGYTF,TGTGCCAGCAGCTCCCCTAGCCATGGCTACACCTTC
.,TRBJ2-3,TRBV2,TRBD2,CASRRRSRASGSTQYF,TGTGCCAGCCGACGTCGAAGCCGGGCTAGCGGGAGTACGCAGTATTTT
.,TRBJ1-4,TRBV29-1,.,CSVGQAGRATNEKLFF,TGCAGCGTTGGACAAGCAGGGAGGGCAACTAATGAAAAACTGTTTTTT
.,TRBJ1-1,TRBV28,.,CASRPSGGATEAFF,TGTGCCAGCAGGCCCTCGGGAGGCGCCACTGAAGCTTTCTTT
.,TRBJ1-6,TRBV6-2/TRBV6-3,.,CASSYRGSLLHF,TGTGCCAGCAGTTACAGGGGCTCACTCCTCCACTTT
once,TRBJ1-2,TRBV2,TRBD1,CASNPATGTNYGYTF,TGTGCCAGCAACCCGGCGACAGGGACCAACTATGGCTACACCTTC
.,TRBJ1-1,TRBV9,.,CASSSTGEHFGAFF,TGTGCCAGCAGCAGTACCGGGGAACACTTTGGGGCTTTCTTT
.,TRBJ2-7,TRBV12-3/TRBV12-4,TRBD1,CASTIYRGPPHF,TGTGCCAGCACCATATACAGGGGACCCCCGCACTTC
.,TRBJ2-1,TRBV24-1,TRBD2,CATSDRTSGGRSYNEQFF,TGTGCCACCAGTGACCGGACTAGCGGGGGGCGCTCCTACAATGAGCAGTTCTTC
once,TRBJ1-5,TRBV9,.,CASSPGGMGNQPQHF,TGTGCCAGCAGCCCCGGCGGTATGGGCAATCAGCCCCAGCATTTT
.,TRBJ2-7,TRBV29-1,.,CSVARRGSNEQYF,TGCAGCGTGGCCCGAAGGGGGAGCAACGAGCAGTACTTC
.,TRBJ2-1,TRBV4-2,.,CASSLSEGAGIEQFF,TGTGCCAGCAGCCTTTCGGAGGGAGCAGGAATTGAGCAGTTCTTC
.,TRBJ1-3,TRBV11-2,.,CASSPPGVLSGNTIYF,TGTGCCAGCAGCCCCCCCGGAGTACTCTCTGGAAACACCATATATTTT
.,TRBJ2-5,TRBV21-1,.,CATDPTGGYETQYF,TGTGCCACCGATCCGACAGGGGGTTATGAGACCCAGTACTTC
.,TRBJ2-5,TRBV7-9,TRBD2,CASRHDVSGTSGGLETQYF,TGTGCCAGCAGACACGACGTATCCGGGACTAGCGGGGGCCTAGAGACCCAGTACTTC
.,TRBJ1-2,TRBV6-5,TRBD1,CASSLNTGGVGGYTF,TGTGCCAGCAGTTTAAATACAGGGGGCGTGGGAGGCTACACCTTC
.,TRBJ1-4,TRBV28,.,CASSPKQIISTNEKLFF,TGTGCCAGCAGCCCAAAACAGATAATATCAACTAATGAAAAACTGTTTTTT
.,TRBJ1-5,TRBV6-6,.,CASSYSTVSNQPQHF,TGTGCCAGCAGTTACTCAACGGTTAGCAATCAGCCCCAGCATTTT
.,TRBJ1-1,TRBV5-4,TRBD1,CASSPDTGGANTEAFF,TGTGCCAGCAGCCCGGACACAGGGGGCGCGAACACTGAAGCTTTCTTT
.,TRBJ2-7,TRBV7-2,TRBD1,CASSSPDRGRMVGSEQYF,TGTGCCAGCAGCTCCCCGGACAGGGGGCGCATGGTGGGGTCCGAGCAGTACTTC
once,TRBJ1-2,TRBV4-2,TRBD1,CASSSRQGANYGYTF,TGTGCCAGCAGTTCCCGGCAGGGGGCTAACTATGGCTACACCTTC
.,TRBJ2-1,TRBV5-1,.,CASSMDSNLYNEQFF,TGCGCCAGCAGCATGGACTCAAACCTCTACAATGAGCAGTTCTTC
.,TRBJ2-2,TRBV28,TRBD2,CASSFGGLAGGTGELFF,TGTGCCAGCAGTTTCGGCGGACTAGCGGGAGGGACCGGGGAGCTGTTTTTT
.,TRBJ2-1,TRBV28,TRBD2,CASSYQTSGTGNEQFF,TGTGCCAGCAGTTACCAAACTAGCGGGACTGGCAATGAGCAGTTCTTC
once,TRBJ2-3,TRBV2,.,CASKTLTSRTDTQYF,TGTGCCAGCAAAACGTTAACTAGCCGCACAGATACGCAGTATTTT
.,TRBJ1-2,TRBV5-1,.,CASGEGAARYGYTF,TGCGCCAGCGGGGAGGGAGCCGCTCGCTATGGCTACACCTTC
.,TRBJ2-7,TRBV27,TRBD2,CASRPPGTTDSGRFDEQYF,TGTGCCAGCCGCCCGCCCGGGACAACCGATAGCGGGAGATTCGACGAGCAGTACTTC
.,TRBJ1-5,TRBV6-5,.,CASSYRKGIDQPQHF,TGTGCCAGCAGTTACAGGAAGGGGATCGATCAGCCCCAGCATTTT
.,TRBJ1-1,TRBV18,.,CASSPQGNTEAFF,TGTGCCAGCTCACCTCAGGGGAACACTGAAGCTTTCTTT
.,TRBJ1-5,TRBV28,TRBD1,CASSYAGGGNQPQHF,TGTGCCAGCAGTTACGCAGGGGGCGGGAATCAGCCCCAGCATTTT
once,TRBJ1-4,TRBV5-4,TRBD1,CASSPGQRNEKLFF,TGTGCCAGCAGCCCGGGACAGAGAAATGAAAAACTGTTTTTT
few,TRBJ1-4,TRBV7-9,.,CASSLPPKEKLFF,TGTGCCAGCAGCTTACCCCCCAAGGAGAAACTGTTTTTT
.,TRBJ1-6,TRBV11-2,TRBD1,CASSPQGPSPLHF,TGTGCCAGCAGCCCACAGGGGCCTTCACCCCTCCACTTT
.,TRBJ2-3,TRBV2,.,CASSRTVTDTQYF,TGTGCCAGCAGTCGGACAGTCACAGATACGCAGTATTTT
.,TRBJ1-5,TRBV19,.,CASSIGQAHNQPQHF,TGTGCCAGTAGTATAGGACAGGCACACAATCAGCCCCAGCATTTT
.,TRBJ1-6,TRBV6-5,.,CASTDRGPLHF,TGTGCCAGCACAGACCGGGGGCCCCTCCACTTT
few,TRBJ2-7,TRBV9,.,CASSPNPRGADEQYF,TGTGCCAGCAGCCCGAACCCACGGGGGGCGGATGAGCAGTACTTC
.,TRBJ1-2,TRBV5-1,.,CASSLSDGRSGGYTF,TGCGCCAGCAGCTTGTCAGACGGGAGATCTGGGGGCTACACCTTC
.,TRBJ2-7,TRBV7-8,.,CASSLGDGSYEQYF,TGTGCCAGCAGCTTAGGAGACGGGTCCTACGAGCAGTACTTC
.,TRBJ2-1,TRBV27,TRBD2,CASSLSGNPYNEQFF,TGTGCCAGCAGTCTTAGCGGGAATCCCTACAATGAGCAGTTCTTC
once,TRBJ1-1,TRBV25-1,.,CASSEGPQGRNTEAFF,TGTGCCAGCAGTGAGGGGCCCCAGGGTAGGAACACTGAAGCTTTCTTT
.,TRBJ1-4,TRBV27,.,CASSPPLTGATNEKLFF,TGTGCCAGCAGTCCGCCTTTGACGGGAGCAACTAATGAAAAACTGTTTTTT
.,TRBJ2-7,TRBV7-9,.,CASSPRGTLQGNEQYF,TGTGCCAGCAGCCCTCGCGGGACCCTCCAGGGAAACGAGCAGTACTTC